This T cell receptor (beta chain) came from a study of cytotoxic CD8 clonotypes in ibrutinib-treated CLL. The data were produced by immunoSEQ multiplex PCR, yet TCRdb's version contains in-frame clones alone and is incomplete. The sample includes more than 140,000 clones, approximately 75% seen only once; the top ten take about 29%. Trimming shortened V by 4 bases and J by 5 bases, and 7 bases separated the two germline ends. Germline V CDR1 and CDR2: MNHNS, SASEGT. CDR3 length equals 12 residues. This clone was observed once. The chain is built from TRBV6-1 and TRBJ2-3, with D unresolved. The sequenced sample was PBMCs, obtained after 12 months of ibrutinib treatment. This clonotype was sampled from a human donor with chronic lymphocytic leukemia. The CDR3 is CASSGSRDTQYF. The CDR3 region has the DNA TGTGCCAGCAGTGGCTCCAGAGATACGCAGTATTTT.